This T cell receptor beta chain was identified in a study of blood T cell repertoires in COVID-19 (dated by TCRdb to between 2020 and 2021). With respect to the entire study: Samples covering the acute and convalescent phases of COVID-19 were provided by collaborators in the United States, Italy and Spain. Where available, HLA class I and class II types were taken from metadata supplied by the sample provider and were not determined by assay-based typing. The sample metadata nearly always contained a de-identified subject ID, COVID-19 status, age in years and sex. Deeply sampled blood TCRbeta repertoires from subjects exposed to, actively infected with, or recovered from COVID-19 were included in the dataset. The repertoires were released in a freely available public database intended as a resource for research on the immune response to SARS-CoV-2. The prospective study material was composed of cDNA or gDNA derived from T cells, B-cell-depleted T cells, or PBMCs. Samples were obtained from the ongoing ImmuneRACE study (first 160 participants) and from 1,254 subjects provided by 6 global collaborators. General findings and caveats noted by the study authors: The quantity of clinical and demographic metadata differed by source and by participant and was supplied without curation.

The CDR3 goes from the cysteine to the phenylalanine over 15 residues. The CDR3 DNA has 45 bases and is translated from base 1. In the germline V gene, CDR1 corresponds to SGHNT and CDR2 to YENEEA. V is clipped by 5 bases and J by 2 bases, and the sequence between their germline boundaries is 15 bases long. TCRbeta CDR3 regions were amplified from genomic DNA using the immunoSEQ Assay, a bias-controlled multiplex PCR. Under the source paper's analysis protocol: The number of nucleated cells in each sample was estimated from the amplification of reference gene primers within the assay. To quantify the absolute abundance of each unique TCRbeta CDR3 rearrangement, sequence reads were collapsed and filtered. For each sample, productive Simpson clonality was calculated as the square root of Simpson's diversity index over productive rearrangements. Held by TCRdb, this immuneACCESS table contains in-frame sequences only and omits some clones. Under half of the omission traces to an unresolved V gene where checked; the cause of the rest is unknown. The D gene and trimming were derived from the DNA, and the V and J assignments and clone size from that table. For this sample there are roughly 200,000 clones; approximately 85% appear just once. The ten biggest clones cover around 5.7% of the sample.

Participants in the prospective study were enrolled through a virtual design, were aged about 18 to 90 years, and lived in approximately 25 United States geographic areas. To assign participants to cohorts, the prospective study relied on clinical history that participants themselves reported in a screening survey and a study questionnaire. Each participant in the prospective study had whole blood, serum and a nasopharyngeal or oropharyngeal swab collected by mobile phlebotomists. Participants in the prospective study had the option to provide additional blood draws and questionnaires over a roughly two-month period. Before DNA extraction, prospective study blood samples were shipped either frozen or at room temperature. Notes on this clone: Its antigen is still unknown. Base qualities are not recorded, but no much larger clone differs from it by a single base.

The material sequenced was PBMCs or T cells enriched from blood (not recorded which). The TCR originated in a man in his forties or fifties with acute COVID-19. Recombination connected TRBV11-3 to TRBJ1-1; the D gene is perhaps TRBD1, from 5 matching bases. Read as DNA, the sequence is TGTGCCAGCAGCCTCGGCGGCGGGGGAAACACTGAAGCTTTCTTT. Translation gives CASSLGGGGNTEAFF. Joined to the reference TRBV11-3 and TRBJ1-1 proteins, this CDR3 gives the full variable domain: EAGVVQSPRYKIIEKKQPVAFWCNPISGHNTLYWYLQNLGQGPELLIRYENEEAVDDSQLPKDRFSAERLKGVDSTLKIQPAELGDSAVYLCASSLGGGGNTEAFFGQGTRLTVV.